This T cell receptor beta chain was documented in a study of shared clonotypes between healthy human individuals. This clone came up a few times. CDR3 length equals 11 residues. The ends were cut back, 7 bases at V and 1 base at J, with 4 bases in the middle. Germline lookup yields CDR1 SNHLY and CDR2 FYNNEI. Here immunoSEQ multiplex PCR was the method, and the copy in TCRdb shows in-frame clones only, minus some. The sample records 950,000 to 1,200,000 clones, 77% being singletons. The TCR was taken from a man between 18 and 29 years old in good health. Some clones in this sample may be carry-over from other donors' samples. V is TRBV2 and J is TRBJ1-1, with no clear D. The source material was memory CD4+ T cells from PBMCs. Subset meaning: CD45RA-negative fraction. The DNA for the CDR3 is TGTGCCAGCACAGGGAACACTGAAGCTTTCTTT. Residues: CASTGNTEAFF.